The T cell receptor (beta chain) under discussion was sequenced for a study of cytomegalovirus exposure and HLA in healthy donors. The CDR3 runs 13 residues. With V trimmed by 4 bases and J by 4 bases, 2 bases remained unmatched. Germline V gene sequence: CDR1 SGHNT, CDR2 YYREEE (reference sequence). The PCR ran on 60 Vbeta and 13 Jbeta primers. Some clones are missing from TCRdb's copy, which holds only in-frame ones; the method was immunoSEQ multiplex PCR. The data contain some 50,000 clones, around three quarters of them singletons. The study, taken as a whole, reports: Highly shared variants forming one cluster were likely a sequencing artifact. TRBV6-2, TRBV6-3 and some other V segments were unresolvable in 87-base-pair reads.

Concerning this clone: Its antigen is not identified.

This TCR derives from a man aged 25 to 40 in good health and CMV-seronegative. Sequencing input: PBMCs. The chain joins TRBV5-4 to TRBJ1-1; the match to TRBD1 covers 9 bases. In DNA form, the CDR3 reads TGTGCCAGCAGCCCGGACAGGGGCACTGAAGCTTTCTTT. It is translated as CASSPDRGTEAFF.